This entry concerns a single TCR beta chain. Its matching antigen is unknown. This CDR3 spans 16 amino acids. V trimming: 3 bases; J trimming: 0 bases; junction bases outside the gene matches: 4. CDR1 is SEHNR, CDR2 FQNEAQ, per germline (reference sequence). The data derive from a study of blood T cells in healthy people across ages. Primers used in a second PCR of about 7 to 12 cycles were a sample-barcoded 5' primer and a J-beta primer mix. Unique molecular identifiers of 12 random nucleotides labeled each cDNA. MiXCR was run by TCRdb on the 5' RACE reads, yielding one entry per CDR3 protein. The profile shows hundreds of thousands of distinct CDR3 sequences, approximately 26% of them singletons. Points from the study as a whole: Significant beta diversity loss was already apparent by age about 42, declining roughly linearly. Compared with aged donors, long-lived donors showed fewer expanded clones, suggesting selection.

This same sample was also taken into another study, of T cells of mothers and their children. That paper adds: Persistent microchimeric T cell clones were sought, and none were detected.

V usage is TRBV7-9 and J usage is TRBJ1-4; 7 bases are a match to TRBD1. Specimen: blood. This TCR was recovered from a boy between 2 and 10 years old in good health. The CDR3, as DNA: TGTGCCAGCAGCTTCGGGACAGCTGCAACTAATGAAAAACTGTTTTTT. Amino acids: CASSFGTAATNEKLFF.